This T cell receptor beta chain derives from a study of cytomegalovirus exposure and HLA in healthy donors. Findings and limits, study-wide: Sequences of the TCR beta chain were said to predict the HLA-A and HLA-B alleles of most subjects accurately.

Comment on this clone: The target antigen is unknown.

Among the donors, all were healthy bone marrow donors. Primers included in the PCR were 60 Vbeta and 13 Jbeta primers. The data were produced by immunoSEQ multiplex PCR, yet TCRdb's version contains in-frame clones alone and is incomplete. Among about 130,000 clones listed, over 70% were seen once. This CDR3 has 15 residues. The V segment lost 6 bases and the J segment 3 bases; nucleotides outside the gene matches: 11. Germline V gives CDR1 MNHEY, CDR2 SMNVEV (reference sequence). Specimen: PBMCs. This chain uses TRBV27 with TRBJ2-7; 7 positions match TRBD1. This TCR derives from a man aged 40-50 years in good health and CMV-seropositive. The CDR3 protein is CASSTPSAGGYEQYF. As DNA, the CDR3 is TGTGCCAGCAGCACCCCCTCTGCAGGGGGCTACGAGCAGTACTTC.